The source of this TCR beta chain is a study of shared clonotypes between healthy human individuals. Donors were healthy HIV-negative adults without recent acute infections or vaccinations. For each subset, genomic DNA was distributed in equal portions over several immunoSEQ plates. Original processing notes: Filtering was not the same, since immunoSEQ gave junction-only sequences without quality scores. Some clones are missing from TCRdb's copy, which holds only in-frame ones; the method was immunoSEQ multiplex PCR. D and trimming come from the DNA, and the V and J calls and clone size come from that table. This table holds about 110,000 clones, around 68% found once. The CDR3 has 12 residues. Germline loops: CDR1 SEHNR, CDR2 FQNEAQ (reference sequence). Trimming cost V 0 bases and J 6 bases, with 5 bases left between them.

This TCR came from a woman under 40 in good health. V is TRBV7-9 and J is TRBJ1-1, with D unresolved. Material: memory CD8+ T cells sorted from blood. Specified subset: CD45RO+ cells pooled with CCR7-negative TemRA cells. In DNA form, the CDR3 reads TGTGCCAGCAGCTTAGCAGTCGCTGAAGCTTTCTTT. Its protein product is CASSLAVAEAFF.